Given below is one T cell receptor (beta chain) in context. Its matching antigen is unknown. These data come from a study of Ad26.COV2.S vaccination and SARS-CoV-2 variants. Study conclusions and caveats: Recipients of either vaccine or placebo displayed similar breadth of non-spike TCRs.

The ends were cut back, 5 bases at V and 2 bases at J, with 10 bases in the middle. Germline V lookup: CDR1 SEHNR, CDR2 FQNEAQ (reference sequence). CDR3 size: 13 residues. The treatment was: around 19 received Ad26.COV2.S at low or high dose, single or two shots; 5 received placebo; per-sample allocation not given. It was on day 63 after the first vaccine or placebo injection that samples were taken. Clones were read by immunoSEQ multiplex PCR, and TCRdb kept only the in-frame ones, dropping some. The data show some 370,000 clones, with 83% seen just once and just under 7.5% held by the top ten. The specimen was peripheral blood, collected in a trial of Ad26.COV2.S vaccine versus placebo. The TCR was taken from a person aged 18-60 years who received the Ad26.COV2.S COVID-19 vaccine or a placebo. The chain joins TRBV7-9 to TRBJ2-7; TRBD1 is a possible D gene (6 bases). The CDR3 here is CASSTGHTYEQYF. CDR3 in DNA: TGTGCCAGCAGCACGGGACACACCTACGAGCAGTACTTC.